These 17 T cell receptor beta chains originate from one sample sequenced in a study of blood T cell repertoires in COVID-19. Using immunoSEQ multiplex PCR, the repertoire was profiled, and TCRdb retains in-frame clones only, with some absent. In the table there are 150,000 to 200,000 clones, over 75% of which are singletons. Sequencing was performed on PBMCs or T cells enriched from blood (not recorded which). Receptors originate from a man aged 45 to 65 who had recovered from COVID-19.

The chain recombines TRBV7-9 with TRBJ2-7; no firm D call. V shed 4 bases and J shed 0 bases, with 13 bases lying between them. Per the germline V gene, CDR1 is SEHNR and CDR2 is FQNEAQ (reference sequence). CDR3 length: 15 residues. The CDR3, as DNA: TGTGCCAGCAGCTCCCCGCCCGACAACTCCTACGAGCAGTACTTC. Protein product: CASSSPPDNSYEQYF. Supplemented by reference TRBV7-9 and TRBJ2-7, the full variable domain reads DTGVSQNPRHKITKRGQNVTFRCDPISEHNRLYWYRQTLGQGPEFLTYFQNEAQLEKSRLLSDRFSAERPKGSFSTLEIQRTEQGDSAMYLCASSSPPDNSYEQYFGPGTRLTVT.

The rearrangement joins TRBV30 to TRBJ1-1; 7 nucleotides align to TRBD1. The germline V gene has CDR1 GTSNPN and CDR2 SVGIG (reference sequence). J lost 3 bases, V lost 4 bases, and 8 bases had no gene match. This CDR3 is 14 amino acids long. For the CDR3, the DNA is TGTGCCTGGACCCTTGGACAGGACGACACTGAAGCTTTCTTT. Translation: CAWTLGQDDTEAFF.

The J gene is TRBJ2-7, the V gene TRBV19; TRBD1 is a possible D gene (5 bases). The CDR3 consists of 13 residues. Looked up from germline, CDR1 is LNHDA and CDR2 is SQIVND (reference sequence). Trimming took off 3 bases at V and 5 bases at J, with 11 bases between the two ends. CDR3 amino acids: CASSIQGTNEQYF. The CDR3 DNA sequence: TGTGCCAGTAGTATCCAGGGAACCAACGAGCAGTACTTC.

The chain couples TRBV3-1 (or the pseudogene TRBV3-2) to TRBJ2-1, with 7 nucleotides matching TRBD2. The germline V gene has CDR1 LGHDT and CDR2 YNNKEL (reference sequence). The CDR3 runs 17 residues. J lost 1 base, V lost 4 bases, and 10 bases had no gene match. The CDR3 coding sequence is TGTGCCAGCAGCCCTCCGGGTACGGGGGGTTCCTACAATGAGCAGTTCTTC. Protein product: CASSPPGTGGSYNEQFF.

The chain joins TRBV5-1 to TRBJ1-2, with 7 bases identical to TRBD1. The CDR3 length is 14 residues. V shed 4 bases and J 2 bases; nucleotides not matched to a gene: 5. CDR1 and CDR2 (germline): SGHRS, YFSETQ. CDR3 bases: TGCGCCAGCAGCAGGGACAGCCTAAACTATGGCTACACCTTC. It is translated as CASSRDSLNYGYTF.

The rearrangement uses TRBV11-2 and TRBJ2-5, with 10 nucleotides matching TRBD2. V lost 7 bases to trimming and J lost 4 bases; unmatched junction nucleotides: 6. This CDR3 has 14 residues. Germline V gene sequence: CDR1 SGHAT, CDR2 FQNNGV. CDR3 DNA: TGTGCCAGCAACAACTTAGCGGGGGGAGAGACCCAGTACTTC. It yields the protein CASNNLAGGETQYF. Full variable domain (missing parts from reference TRBV11-2 and TRBJ2-5): EAGVAQSPRYKIIEKRQSVAFWCNPISGHATLYWYQQILGQGPKLLIQFQNNGVVDDSQLPKDRFSAERLKGVDSTLKIQPAKLEDSAVYLCASNNLAGGETQYFGPGTRLLVL.

This clone was found once. This chain uses TRBV19 with TRBJ2-7; tentatively, D is TRBD1 (6 bases). V was pared by 9 bases and J by 1 base, with 16 bases between. CDR1 and CDR2 from the germline V gene are LNHDA and SQIVND (reference sequence). The CDR3 extends over 14 amino acids. DNA of the CDR3: TGTGCCAGCCGCAGTCGGGACACATCCTACGAGCAGTACTTC. Amino acids: CASRSRDTSYEQYF.

The rearrangement joins TRBV10-1 to TRBJ2-7; TRBD2 matches 7 bases. Germline V gene data show CDR1 as WNHNN and CDR2 as SYGVQD (reference sequence). This CDR3 contains 16 residues. V lost 7 bases and J lost 2; bases outside the gene matches: 14. The CDR3 DNA reads TGCGCCAGCAAGATCCTCGGAGGGAGGGACCCCTACGAGCAGTACTTC. It encodes CASKILGGRDPYEQYF.

This clone occurred once. The V call is TRBV5-4, the J call TRBJ2-1; maybe TRBD2 (6 bases). V was cut by 4 bases and J by 4 bases, with 12 bases left in between. The CDR3 sequence is 14 residues long. Germline assignment: CDR1 SGHNT and CDR2 YYREEE (reference sequence). The CDR3 is CASSRPGGYNEQFF. For the CDR3, the DNA is TGTGCCAGCAGCCGCCCCGGGGGTTACAATGAGCAGTTCTTC.

The chain combines TRBV18 with TRBJ1-1; 9 positions agree with TRBD1. The CDR3 consists of 15 residues. Germline V gene data show CDR1 as KGHSH and CDR2 as LQKENI. V trimming: 1 base; J trimming: 3 bases; junction bases outside the gene matches: 3. The CDR3 nucleotides are TGTGCCAGCTCACCACGGACAGGGGCGGACACTGAAGCTTTCTTT. Its protein product is CASSPRTGADTEAFF.

CDR3 nucleotide sequence: TGTGCCAGCAGTGAACGGCCGGGACAGGGTGGTGAAAAACTGTTTTTT. Translation: CASSERPGQGGEKLFF. J is TRBJ1-4 and V is TRBV2; 9 bases are a match to TRBD1. Germline V gene lookup returns CDR1 SNHLY and CDR2 FYNNEI. Trimming removed 2 bases from V and 7 bases from J; junction bases left unmatched: 8. This CDR3 is 16 amino acids long.

The V and J genes are TRBV7-7 and TRBJ2-1, with 7 bases that match TRBD2. The CDR3 length is 15 residues. V was clipped by 5 bases and J by 2 bases; unmatched bases: 6. CDR1 and CDR2 from the germline V gene are SSHAT and FNYEAQ (reference sequence). CDR3 nucleotide sequence: TGTGCCAGCAGCGTTTCTAGCGGACCCTACAATGAGCAGTTCTTC. It encodes CASSVSSGPYNEQFF.

This sequence joins TRBV30 and TRBJ2-2; D is unresolved. CDR1 is GTSNPN, CDR2 SVGIG, per germline (reference sequence). The V end was cut by 3 bases, the J end by 5 bases, with 10 bases between. CDR3 length: 13 amino acids. The CDR3 DNA reads as TGTGCCTGGAGGGCTATAGCTACCGGGGAGCTGTTTTTT. Translated, it gives CAWRAIATGELFF.

This chain connects TRBV29-1 to TRBJ2-7, with D possibly matching TRBD1 (6 bases). The CDR3 spans 12 residues. The germline gives CDR1 SQVTM, CDR2 ANQGSEA. With 4 bases removed from V and 5 bases from J, the gap between germline ends came to 12 bases. CDR3 DNA sequence: TGCAGCGTTGTAACAGGGATAAACGAGCAGTACTTC. It is translated as CSVVTGINEQYF.

This clone was recorded once. The J gene is TRBJ2-5, the V gene TRBV7-9; D gene uncertain. This CDR3 comprises 11 residues. Germline loops: CDR1 SEHNR, CDR2 FQNEAQ (reference sequence). V dropped 5 bases and J dropped 2 bases, with 3 bases sitting between them. The CDR3 DNA is TGTGCCAGCAGCGTACAAGAGACCCAGTACTTC. Its protein is CASSVQETQYF. The complete variable domain, with remaining parts taken from reference TRBV7-9 and TRBJ2-5, reads DTGVSQNPRHKITKRGQNVTFRCDPISEHNRLYWYRQTLGQGPEFLTYFQNEAQLEKSRLLSDRFSAERPKGSFSTLEIQRTEQGDSAMYLCASSVQETQYFGPGTRLLVL.

The chain carries TRBV24-1 and TRBJ2-3; D might be TRBD1 or TRBD2, each matching 5 bases. V shed 9 bases and J shed 3 bases, with 15 bases lying between them. The CDR3 has 14 residues. The V gene's germline CDR1 is KGHDR and CDR2 SFDVKD. The CDR3 sequence: CATGGARATDTQYF. As DNA, the CDR3 is TGTGCCACCGGTGGGGCGAGGGCTACAGATACGCAGTATTTT.

V gene TRBV19 combines with J gene TRBJ1-6, with D maybe TRBD1 (5 bases). This CDR3 contains 14 residues. Germline values: CDR1 LNHDA, CDR2 SQIVND (reference sequence). Trimming pared 7 bases from V and 12 bases from J, leaving 19 bases between. CDR3 amino acids: CASIDKGDFGPLHF. In DNA, the CDR3 is TGTGCCAGTATCGACAAAGGGGATTTCGGACCCCTCCACTTT.